This T cell receptor beta chain derives from a study of cytomegalovirus exposure and HLA in healthy donors. PCR employed 60 Vbeta and 13 Jbeta primers. Assay: immunoSEQ multiplex PCR; the TCRdb copy retains only in-frame clones and omits some. The data contain about 160,000 clones, more than 75% of them singletons. V trimming: 2 bases; J trimming: 1 base; junction bases outside the gene matches: 6. CDR3 length equals 16 residues. Germline CDR1 SGHAT, CDR2 FQNNGV. Material for sequencing was PBMCs. The source is a girl between 10 and 17 years old in good health and CMV-seropositive. This rearrangement joins TRBV11-2 to TRBJ2-3, with TRBD2 matching over 7 bases. The CDR3 is CASSLIIAGGTDTQYF. The CDR3 DNA follows: TGTGCCAGCAGCTTAATTATTGCGGGAGGCACAGATACGCAGTATTTT.